The 9 T cell receptor beta chains given below trace back to one sample, sequenced in a study of OX40 agonist ivuxolimab in advanced cancers. Assay used: immunoSEQ multiplex PCR; TCRdb lists only in-frame clones, some missing. The sample lists tens of thousands of clones, 80% occurring once. The starting material was CD4+ or CD8+ T cells sorted from blood, obtained in a trial of the OX40 agonist ivuxolimab. The receptors were sampled from an adult with an advanced solid tumor such as melanoma, head and neck, liver or kidney cancer.

V usage is TRBV13 and J usage is TRBJ2-1, with 12 bases that match TRBD1. This CDR3 has 17 amino acids. V trimming: 5 bases; J trimming: 9 bases; junction bases outside the gene matches: 14. CDR1 is PRHDT, CDR2 FYEKMQ, per germline (reference sequence). The CDR3 protein is CASSLRTRDRGLGEQFF. In nucleotides, the CDR3 is TGTGCCAGCAGCCTTCGGACCCGGGACAGGGGGCTTGGTGAGCAGTTCTTC.

CDR3 sequence reads: CASSERGDRGQETQYF. The CDR3 DNA follows: TGTGCCAGCAGCGAAAGGGGGGACAGGGGACAAGAGACCCAGTACTTC. V is TRBV9 and J is TRBJ2-5; 10 nucleotides line up with TRBD1. CDR3 size: 16 residues. The germline V gene encodes CDR1 SGDLS and CDR2 YYNGEE. Trimming took 3 bases from V and 2 from J; bases not matched to a gene: 7.

The genes are TRBV7-9 and TRBJ2-1, with unresolved D. CDR3 length equals 13 residues. Trimming pared 6 bases from V and 2 bases from J, leaving 8 bases between. Germline CDR1 and CDR2: SEHNR and FQNEAQ (reference sequence). CDR3 amino acids: CASRFDPYNEQFF. DNA of the CDR3: TGTGCCAGCAGGTTCGACCCCTACAATGAGCAGTTCTTC. The complete variable domain, with remaining parts taken from reference TRBV7-9 and TRBJ2-1, reads DTGVSQNPRHKITKRGQNVTFRCDPISEHNRLYWYRQTLGQGPEFLTYFQNEAQLEKSRLLSDRFSAERPKGSFSTLEIQRTEQGDSAMYLCASRFDPYNEQFFGPGTRLTVL.

This chain uses TRBV4-3 with TRBJ2-5; possibly TRBD1 for D (6 bases). The V end lost 3 bases, the J end lost 4 bases, and 9 bases lay between the germline ends. This CDR3 has 13 amino acids. Germline CDR1 reads LGHNA; CDR2 reads YSLEER. The DNA of the CDR3 is TGCGCCAGCAGCCAGACAGGTCGAGAGACCCAGTACTTC. It codes for CASSQTGRETQYF.

V usage is TRBV7-3 and J usage is TRBJ2-3, with a tentative D call TRBD2 (5 bases). The germline V and J ends were trimmed by 8 bases and 2 bases, with 14 bases remaining between them. CDR1 and CDR2 from the germline V gene are SGHTA and FQGTGA. CDR3 length equals 14 residues. The CDR3 nucleotides read TGTGCCAGCTCGAGCGGCGCGGTCACAGATACGCAGTATTTT. Its translation: CASSSGAVTDTQYF.

The rearrangement uses TRBV29-1 and TRBJ2-1, with 9 bases identical to TRBD2. The CDR3 is made up of 14 amino acids. CDR1 and CDR2 from the germline V gene are SQVTM and ANQGSEA. The V gene end was trimmed by 3 bases and the J gene end by 4 bases; junction bases not matched to a gene: 4. The CDR3 loop is CSVELAGRYNEQFF. The CDR3 DNA reads TGCAGCGTTGAGCTAGCGGGGCGGTACAATGAGCAGTTCTTC.

The gene calls are TRBV5-1 and TRBJ2-7; TRBD2 agrees at 9 bases. V was pared by 4 bases and J by 3 bases, with 8 bases of the junction left unmatched. Germline V gives CDR1 SGHRS, CDR2 YFSETQ. The CDR3 loop spans 15 amino acids. The CDR3 here is CASSPTASGIYEQYF. The CDR3 bases are TGCGCCAGCAGCCCGACTGCTAGCGGGATCTACGAGCAGTACTTC.

The CDR3 reads CASSTHGGPRFF. The CDR3 nucleotides are TGTGCCAGCAGCACCCACGGGGGCCCCAGGTTCTTC. The chain carries TRBV9 and TRBJ2-1; the D gene could be TRBD1 or TRBD2 (6 bases each). In germline, CDR1 is SGDLS, CDR2 YYNGEE. The CDR3 has 12 residues. V shed 4 bases and J shed 15 bases, with 17 bases lying between them.

The V and J genes are TRBV6-1 and TRBJ2-2, with 7 bases that match TRBD2. This CDR3 comprises 15 residues. V shed 6 bases, J shed 6 bases, and the junction held 10 bases outside the gene matches. From germline, CDR1 is MNHNS and CDR2 SASEGT. In DNA, the CDR3 is TGTGCCAGCAGGGTATGGGAGGGTTATCCCGGGGAGCTGTTTTTT. Translating it yields CASRVWEGYPGELFF.